This is a list of T cell receptor beta chains from one sample in a study of tumour-infiltrating T cells in Burkitt lymphoma. Profiling relied on immunoSEQ multiplex PCR, and the TCRdb table lists in-frame clones only, not all of them. The sample records about 46,000 clones, around 32% being singletons. The sample comprised tumor tissue. The source of these receptors is a human donor with Burkitt lymphoma. CDR3s include the opening cysteine and the closing phenylalanine or tryptophan. Fields, in order: CDR3 length, clone size, J gene, D gene, V gene, CDR3 protein, CDR3 DNA. D genes are given only for firm matches. Clone size appears in some rows only: once, few, many, or a class for an expanded clone.

CDR3 length: 12; clone size: few; J gene: TRBJ2-5; D gene: -; V gene: TRBV6-5; CDR3 protein: CASRQDRKTQYF; CDR3 DNA: TGTGCCAGCAGGCAGGATCGAAAGACCCAGTACTTC
CDR3 length: 13; clone size: few; J gene: TRBJ1-1; D gene: -; V gene: TRBV5-1; CDR3 protein: CASSSGTNTEAFF; CDR3 DNA: TGCGCCAGCAGCTCAGGGACGAACACTGAAGCTTTCTTT
CDR3 length: 13; clone size: -; J gene: TRBJ1-1; D gene: -; V gene: TRBV6-4; CDR3 protein: CASSAFRATEAFF; CDR3 DNA: TGTGCCAGCAGTGCCTTCAGGGCCACTGAAGCTTTCTTT
CDR3 length: 14; clone size: -; J gene: TRBJ2-7; D gene: -; V gene: TRBV4-2; CDR3 protein: CASSQDGHFLEQYF; CDR3 DNA: TGTGCCAGCAGCCAAGATGGTCACTTCCTCGAGCAGTACTTC
CDR3 length: 15; clone size: -; J gene: TRBJ1-6; D gene: -; V gene: TRBV4-1; CDR3 protein: CASSQVLRGDSPLHF; CDR3 DNA: TGCGCCAGCAGCCAAGTACTCAGGGGCGATTCACCCCTCCACTTT
CDR3 length: 15; clone size: few; J gene: TRBJ1-1; D gene: -; V gene: TRBV5-1; CDR3 protein: CASSSTPRGNTEAFF; CDR3 DNA: TGCGCCAGCAGCTCTACCCCCCGAGGGAACACTGAAGCTTTCTTT
CDR3 length: 18; clone size: few; J gene: TRBJ1-3; D gene: -; V gene: TRBV4-1; CDR3 protein: CASSQDARGGRPGNTIYF; CDR3 DNA: TGCGCCAGCAGCCAAGATGCGAGGGGAGGGCGACCTGGAAACACCATATATTTT
CDR3 length: 16; clone size: -; J gene: TRBJ2-1; D gene: -; V gene: TRBV10-3; CDR3 protein: CAISPEQDSSYNEQFF; CDR3 DNA: TGTGCCATCAGCCCCGAACAGGATTCCTCCTACAATGAGCAGTTCTTC
CDR3 length: 12; clone size: few; J gene: TRBJ1-2; D gene: -; V gene: TRBV7-9; CDR3 protein: CASSPGQRGYTF; CDR3 DNA: TGTGCCAGCAGCCCCGGACAGAGAGGCTACACCTTC
CDR3 length: 14; clone size: once; J gene: TRBJ2-7; D gene: -; V gene: TRBV4-1; CDR3 protein: CASSQDRGVGEQYF; CDR3 DNA: TGCGCCAGCAGCCAAGATAGGGGGGTAGGCGAGCAGTACTTC
CDR3 length: 17; clone size: -; J gene: TRBJ2-1; D gene: TRBD2; V gene: TRBV2; CDR3 protein: CASRANSGGASYNEQFF; CDR3 DNA: TGTGCCAGCAGAGCCAATAGCGGGGGGGCCTCCTACAATGAGCAGTTCTTC
CDR3 length: 17; clone size: -; J gene: TRBJ2-5; D gene: TRBD2; V gene: TRBV14; CDR3 protein: CASSPSTSGALLETQYF; CDR3 DNA: TGTGCCAGCAGCCCCTCGACTAGCGGGGCCCTATTGGAGACCCAGTACTTC
CDR3 length: 14; clone size: few; J gene: TRBJ1-5; D gene: TRBD1; V gene: TRBV2; CDR3 protein: CASSEWTGSQPQHF; CDR3 DNA: TGTGCCAGCAGTGAATGGACAGGGAGTCAGCCCCAGCATTTT
CDR3 length: 13; clone size: -; J gene: TRBJ1-1; D gene: -; V gene: TRBV7-6; CDR3 protein: CASSLGSNTEAFF; CDR3 DNA: TGTGCCAGCAGCTTAGGGTCGAACACTGAAGCTTTCTTT
CDR3 length: 14; clone size: few; J gene: TRBJ1-2; D gene: -; V gene: TRBV6-5; CDR3 protein: CASSRYPTGYGYTF; CDR3 DNA: TGTGCCAGCAGTCGATACCCAACAGGGTATGGCTACACCTTC
CDR3 length: 13; clone size: few; J gene: TRBJ2-2; D gene: -; V gene: TRBV9; CDR3 protein: CASSREREGELFF; CDR3 DNA: TGTGCCAGCAGCAGGGAGAGGGAGGGGGAGCTGTTTTTT
CDR3 length: 16; clone size: few; J gene: TRBJ1-6; D gene: TRBD1; V gene: TRBV7-2; CDR3 protein: CASSNQGGSYNSPLHF; CDR3 DNA: TGTGCCAGCAGCAACCAGGGGGGCTCCTATAATTCACCCCTCCACTTT
CDR3 length: 15; clone size: few; J gene: TRBJ2-5; D gene: -; V gene: TRBV4-1; CDR3 protein: CASSPLGTPVETQYF; CDR3 DNA: TGCGCCAGCAGCCCACTAGGTACTCCCGTAGAGACCCAGTACTTC
CDR3 length: 12; clone size: few; J gene: TRBJ1-1; D gene: TRBD1; V gene: TRBV18; CDR3 protein: CASSLGQGEAFF; CDR3 DNA: TGTGCCAGCTCCCTCGGACAGGGAGAAGCTTTCTTT
CDR3 length: 15; clone size: once; J gene: TRBJ2-7; D gene: TRBD2; V gene: TRBV27; CDR3 protein: CASSSTSGGFYEQYF; CDR3 DNA: TGTGCCAGCAGTTCGACTAGCGGGGGGTTCTACGAGCAGTACTTC
CDR3 length: 15; clone size: few; J gene: TRBJ1-3; D gene: TRBD1; V gene: TRBV9; CDR3 protein: CASSPLGQFGNTIYF; CDR3 DNA: TGTGCCAGCAGCCCCTTGGGACAGTTTGGAAACACCATATATTTT
CDR3 length: 15; clone size: few; J gene: TRBJ2-3; D gene: TRBD1; V gene: TRBV4-1; CDR3 protein: CASSLTGGLADTQYF; CDR3 DNA: TGCGCCAGCAGCCTAACAGGGGGCCTCGCAGATACGCAGTATTTT
CDR3 length: 17; clone size: -; J gene: TRBJ1-4; D gene: -; V gene: TRBV4-1; CDR3 protein: CASSQVGGRRYNEKLFF; CDR3 DNA: TGCGCCAGCAGCCAAGTGGGGGGCAGGAGATATAATGAAAAACTGTTTTTT
CDR3 length: 13; clone size: medium-sized; J gene: TRBJ1-6; D gene: -; V gene: TRBV4-1; CDR3 protein: CASRGVRNSPLHF; CDR3 DNA: TGCGCCAGCCGGGGGGTCCGGAATTCACCCCTCCACTTT
CDR3 length: 11; clone size: large; J gene: TRBJ1-5; D gene: -; V gene: TRBV12-5; CDR3 protein: CARGSNQPQHF; CDR3 DNA: TGTGCTAGGGGTAGCAATCAGCCCCAGCATTTT